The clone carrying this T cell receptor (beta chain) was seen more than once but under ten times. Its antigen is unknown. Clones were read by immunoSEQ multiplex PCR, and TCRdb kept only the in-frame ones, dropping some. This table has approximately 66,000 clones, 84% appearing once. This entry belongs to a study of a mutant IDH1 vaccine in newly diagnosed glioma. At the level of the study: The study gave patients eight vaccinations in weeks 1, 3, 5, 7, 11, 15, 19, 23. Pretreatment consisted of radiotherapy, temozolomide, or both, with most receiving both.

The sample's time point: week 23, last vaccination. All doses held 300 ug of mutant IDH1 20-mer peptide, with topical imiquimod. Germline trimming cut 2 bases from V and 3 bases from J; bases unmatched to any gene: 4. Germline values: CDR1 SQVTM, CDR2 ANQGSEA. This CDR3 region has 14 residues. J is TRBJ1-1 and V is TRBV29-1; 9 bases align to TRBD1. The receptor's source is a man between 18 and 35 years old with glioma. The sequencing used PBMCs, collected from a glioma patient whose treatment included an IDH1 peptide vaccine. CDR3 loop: CSVERGQGYTEAFF. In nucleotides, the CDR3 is TGCAGCGTTGAAAGGGGACAGGGATACACTGAAGCTTTCTTT. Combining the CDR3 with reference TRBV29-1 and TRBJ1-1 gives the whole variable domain SAVISQKPSRDICQRGTSLTIQCQVDSQVTMMFWYRQQPGQSLTLIATANQGSEATYESGFVIDKFPISRPNLTFSTLTVSNMSPEDSSIYLCSVERGQGYTEAFFGQGTRLTVV.